This record looks at one TCR beta chain sequence and its context. This sample stems from a study of T cell responses to AZD1222 COVID-19 vaccine. The wider study: Second doses at about 4 or about 12 weeks were pooled.

TCRdb's table, derived via immunoSEQ multiplex PCR, lists solely in-frame clones and lacks some. Among approximately 100,000 clones listed, around 94% were seen once. The clonotype originates from an adult in good health. The input for sequencing was peripheral blood, taken on day 0 of AZD1222 vaccination.

The CDR3 here is CASRAGSGNTIYF. Here the CDR3 DNA reads TGTGCCAGTAGAGCAGGCTCTGGAAACACCATATATTTT. This sequence joins TRBV19 and TRBJ1-3; no clear D gene. Germline V gene data show CDR1 as LNHDA and CDR2 as SQIVND (reference sequence). There are 13 residues in the CDR3. V lost 6 bases to trimming and J lost 0 bases, with 6 bases between them.